The rows below give T cell receptor beta chains drawn from one sample of a study of T cells after posttransplantation cyclophosphamide. Method: immunoSEQ multiplex PCR; TCRdb's copy keeps in-frame clones and lacks some. The data hold 30,000 or so clones, with roughly 89% observed a single time. Sequenced sample: PBMCs. The origin of the receptors is a woman between 35 and 50 years old with a blood cancer, CMV-positive, and with a related stem cell donor. Both conserved end residues are part of each CDR3. A D gene is named only where the DNA matches it firmly. For some rows the clone size is stated as once, few or many, or as a class when expanded; others skip it.

NA	TRBV2	NA	TRBJ2-7	CASTRSEDSLPYEQYF	TGTGCCAGCACACGCTCCGAGGACAGCCTCCCTTACGAGCAGTACTTC
NA	TRBV5-1	NA	TRBJ1-1	CASSSLRGGQGNTEAFF	TGCGCCAGCAGCTCCTTAAGGGGGGGCCAGGGGAACACTGAAGCTTTCTTT
NA	TRBV10-3	NA	TRBJ2-7	CAISESRTQMYFYEQYF	TGTGCCATCAGTGAGTCCCGGACTCAGATGTACTTCTACGAGCAGTACTTC
NA	TRBV11-2	NA	TRBJ2-7	CASSLSLKTPYEQYF	TGTGCCAGCAGCTTAAGCCTGAAAACCCCCTACGAGCAGTACTTC
TRBD2	TRBV2	NA	TRBJ2-3	CASSSGLAGGVDTQYF	TGTGCCAGCAGTTCGGGACTAGCGGGAGGGGTAGATACGCAGTATTTT
NA	TRBV19	NA	TRBJ1-1	CASSGQTSRMNTEAFF	TGTGCCAGTAGTGGACAGACAAGCCGAATGAACACTGAAGCTTTCTTT
NA	TRBV7-3	NA	TRBJ2-3	CASSLYPTDTQYF	TGTGCCAGCAGCTTGTATCCCACAGATACGCAGTATTTT
NA	TRBV9	NA	TRBJ1-5	CASSATGLQPQHF	TGTGCCAGCAGCGCCACAGGGCTGCAGCCCCAGCATTTT
TRBD2	TRBV7-9	NA	TRBJ2-1	CASSSGLAGLNEQFF	TGTGCCAGCAGCTCGGGACTAGCGGGGTTAAATGAGCAGTTCTTC
TRBD1	TRBV18	NA	TRBJ1-5	CASSLRQGNPGNQPQHF	TGTGCCAGCTCACTCAGACAGGGGAATCCTGGCAATCAGCCCCAGCATTTT
NA	TRBV7-9	NA	TRBJ2-1	CASSFSPTRPYNEQFF	TGTGCCAGCAGCTTCTCACCGACTAGACCCTACAATGAGCAGTTCTTC
TRBD1	TRBV5-5	NA	TRBJ2-7	CASSFTGTGLSYEQYF	TGTGCCAGCAGCTTCACCGGGACAGGGTTGTCCTACGAGCAGTACTTC
TRBD2	TRBV13	NA	TRBJ2-1	CASSLPAGGLRGGLSEQFF	TGTGCCAGCAGCTTACCGGCAGGGGGGTTGCGGGGGGGCCTCAGCGAGCAGTTCTTC
NA	TRBV6-1	NA	TRBJ2-5	CASLIQETQYF	TGTGCCAGCTTAATCCAAGAGACCCAGTACTTC
TRBD1	TRBV5-8	few	TRBJ2-7	CASSPRTGFSYEQYF	TGTGCCAGCAGCCCTCGGACAGGATTCTCCTACGAGCAGTACTTC
TRBD2	TRBV9	NA	TRBJ2-3	CASSPPRTLAGGPRDTQYF	TGTGCCAGCAGCCCCCCTAGGACCTTAGCGGGGGGGCCAAGAGATACGCAGTATTTT
TRBD1	TRBV9	NA	TRBJ1-1	CASSAGTGGYTEAFF	TGTGCCAGCAGCGCGGGAACAGGGGGGTACACTGAAGCTTTCTTT
NA	TRBV7-3	once	TRBJ2-1	CASSPGLNNEQFF	TGTGCCAGCAGCCCGGGACTGAACAATGAGCAGTTCTTC
TRBD2	TRBV7-9	once	TRBJ2-5	CASSLESIAGKETQYF	TGTGCCAGCAGCTTAGAGTCGATAGCGGGGAAAGAGACCCAGTACTTC
TRBD1	TRBV5-1	NA	TRBJ1-1	CASSLVGTVPRTEAFF	TGCGCCAGCAGCTTGGTAGGGACAGTCCCTAGGACTGAAGCTTTCTTT
TRBD1	TRBV7-9	NA	TRBJ2-1	CASSFPGQGNEQFF	TGTGCCAGCAGCTTTCCGGGACAGGGGAATGAGCAGTTCTTC